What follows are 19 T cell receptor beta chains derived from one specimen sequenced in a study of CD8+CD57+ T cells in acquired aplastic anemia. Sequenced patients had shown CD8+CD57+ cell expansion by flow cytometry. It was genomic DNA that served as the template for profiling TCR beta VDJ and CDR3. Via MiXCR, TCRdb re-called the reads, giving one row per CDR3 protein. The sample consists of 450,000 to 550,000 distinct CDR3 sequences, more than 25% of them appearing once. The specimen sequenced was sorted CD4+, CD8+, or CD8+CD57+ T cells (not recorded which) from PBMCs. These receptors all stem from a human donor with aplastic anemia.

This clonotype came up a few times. This CDR3 reads CAWRIGPLLEQYF. In nucleotides, the CDR3 is TGTGCCTGGAGGATCGGACCCCTTTTGGAGCAGTACTTC. The chain carries TRBV30 and TRBJ2-7; no definite D call. Looked up from germline, CDR1 is GTSNPN and CDR2 is SVGIG (reference sequence). There are 13 residues in the CDR3. V lost 3 bases and J 7 bases, leaving 16 bases between the germline ends.

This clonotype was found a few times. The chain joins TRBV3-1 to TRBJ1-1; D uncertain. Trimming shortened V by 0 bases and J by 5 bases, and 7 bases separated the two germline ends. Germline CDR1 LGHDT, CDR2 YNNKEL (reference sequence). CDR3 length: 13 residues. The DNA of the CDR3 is TGTGCCAGCAGCCAAGATCTGCCGACTGAAGCTTTCTTT. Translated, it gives CASSQDLPTEAFF.

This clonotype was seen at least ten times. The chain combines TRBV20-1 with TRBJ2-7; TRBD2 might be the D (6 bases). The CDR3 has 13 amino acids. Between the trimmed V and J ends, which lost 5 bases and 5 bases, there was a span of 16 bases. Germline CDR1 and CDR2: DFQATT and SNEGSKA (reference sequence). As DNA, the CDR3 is TGCAGTGCTGGTCGGAGGGACCCCCACGAGCAGTACTTC. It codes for CSAGRRDPHEQYF.

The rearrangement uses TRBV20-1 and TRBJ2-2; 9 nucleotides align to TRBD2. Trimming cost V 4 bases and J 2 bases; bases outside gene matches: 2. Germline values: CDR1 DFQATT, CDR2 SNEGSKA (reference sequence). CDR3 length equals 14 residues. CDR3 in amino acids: CSATREGNTGELFF. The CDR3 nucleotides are TGCAGTGCTACGCGGGAGGGCAACACCGGGGAGCTGTTTTTT.

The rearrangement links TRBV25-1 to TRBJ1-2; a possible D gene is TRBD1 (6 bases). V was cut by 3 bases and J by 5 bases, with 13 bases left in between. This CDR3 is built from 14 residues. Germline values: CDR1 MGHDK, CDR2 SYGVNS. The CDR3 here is CASSESGQLYGYTF. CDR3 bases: TGTGCCAGCAGTGAGAGTGGACAGTTATATGGCTACACCTTC.

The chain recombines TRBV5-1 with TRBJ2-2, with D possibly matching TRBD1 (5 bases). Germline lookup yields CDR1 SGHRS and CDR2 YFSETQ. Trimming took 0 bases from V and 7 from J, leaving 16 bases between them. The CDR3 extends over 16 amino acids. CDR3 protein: CASSLEAQGQGGELFF. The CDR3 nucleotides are TGCGCCAGCAGCTTGGAGGCTCAGGGTCAAGGCGGGGAGCTGTTTTTT.

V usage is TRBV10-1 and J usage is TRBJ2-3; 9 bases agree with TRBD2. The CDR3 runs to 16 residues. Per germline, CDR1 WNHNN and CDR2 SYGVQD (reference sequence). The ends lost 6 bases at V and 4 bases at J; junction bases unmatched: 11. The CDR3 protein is CASSQQAGGAADTQYF. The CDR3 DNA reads TGCGCCAGCAGCCAACAAGCGGGGGGAGCGGCAGATACGCAGTATTTT.

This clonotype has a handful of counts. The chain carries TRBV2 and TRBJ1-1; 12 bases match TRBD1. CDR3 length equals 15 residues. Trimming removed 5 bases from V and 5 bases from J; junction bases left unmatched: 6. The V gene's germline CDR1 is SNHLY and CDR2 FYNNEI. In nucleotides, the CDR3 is TGTGCCAGCAGTCGGGACAGGGGGCATTCAACTGAAGCTTTCTTT. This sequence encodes CASSRDRGHSTEAFF. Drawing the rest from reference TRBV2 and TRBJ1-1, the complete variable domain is EPEVTQTPSHQVTQMGQEVILRCVPISNHLYFYWYRQILGQKVEFLVSFYNNEISEKSEIFDDQFSVERPDGSNFTLKIRSTKLEDSAMYFCASSRDRGHSTEAFFGQGTRLTVV.

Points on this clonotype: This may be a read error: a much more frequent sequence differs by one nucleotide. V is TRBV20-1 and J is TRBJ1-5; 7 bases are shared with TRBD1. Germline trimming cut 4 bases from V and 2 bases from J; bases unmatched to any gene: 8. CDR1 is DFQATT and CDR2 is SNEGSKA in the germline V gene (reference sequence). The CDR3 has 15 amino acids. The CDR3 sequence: CSATRDSNGNQPQHF. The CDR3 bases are TGCAGTGCTACAAGGGACAGTAATGGCAATCAGCCCCAGCATTTT.

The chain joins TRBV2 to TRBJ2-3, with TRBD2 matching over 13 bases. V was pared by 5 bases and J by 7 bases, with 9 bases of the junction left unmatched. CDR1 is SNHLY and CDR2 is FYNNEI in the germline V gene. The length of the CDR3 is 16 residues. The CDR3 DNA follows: TGTGCCAGCAGTCCTACTAGCGGGAGGGCCGCAAATACGCAGTATTTT. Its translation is CASSPTSGRAANTQYF.

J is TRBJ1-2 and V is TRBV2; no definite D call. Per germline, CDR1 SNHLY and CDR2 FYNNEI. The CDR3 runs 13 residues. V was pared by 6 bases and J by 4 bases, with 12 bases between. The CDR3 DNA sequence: TGTGCCAGCAGGGGAGTCATCCCCTATGGCTACACCTTC. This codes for CASRGVIPYGYTF.

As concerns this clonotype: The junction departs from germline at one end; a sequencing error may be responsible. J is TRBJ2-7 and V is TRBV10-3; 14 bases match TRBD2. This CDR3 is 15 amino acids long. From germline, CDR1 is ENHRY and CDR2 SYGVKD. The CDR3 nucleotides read TGTGCCAGCATACCTGGGACTAGCGGGAGCTACGAGCAGCACTTC. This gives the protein CASIPGTSGSYEQHF.

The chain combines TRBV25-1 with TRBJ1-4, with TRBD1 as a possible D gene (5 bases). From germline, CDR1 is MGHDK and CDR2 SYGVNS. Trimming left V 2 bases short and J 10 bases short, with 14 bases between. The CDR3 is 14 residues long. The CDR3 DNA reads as TGTGCCAGCAGTGAAACGGGACTAGCGGGAAAACTGTTTTTT. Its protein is CASSETGLAGKLFF. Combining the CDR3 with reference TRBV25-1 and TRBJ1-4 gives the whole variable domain EADIYQTPRYLVIGTGKKITLECSQTMGHDKMYWYQQDPGMELHLIHYSYGVNSTEKGDLSSESTVSRIRTEHFPLTLESARPSHTSQYLCASSETGLAGKLFFGSGTQLSVL.

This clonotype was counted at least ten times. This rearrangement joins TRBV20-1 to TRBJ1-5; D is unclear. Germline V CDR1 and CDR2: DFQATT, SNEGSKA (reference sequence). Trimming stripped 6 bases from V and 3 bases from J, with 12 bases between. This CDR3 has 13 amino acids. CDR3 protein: CSAGLRYNQPQHF. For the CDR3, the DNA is TGCAGTGCGGGTCTGAGGTACAATCAGCCCCAGCATTTT.

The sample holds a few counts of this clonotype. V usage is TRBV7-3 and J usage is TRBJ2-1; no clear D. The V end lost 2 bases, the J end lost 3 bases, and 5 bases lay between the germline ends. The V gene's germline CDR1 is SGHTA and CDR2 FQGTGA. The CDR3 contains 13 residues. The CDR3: CASSLDLYNEQFF. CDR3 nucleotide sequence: TGTGCCAGCAGCTTAGACCTCTACAATGAGCAGTTCTTC.

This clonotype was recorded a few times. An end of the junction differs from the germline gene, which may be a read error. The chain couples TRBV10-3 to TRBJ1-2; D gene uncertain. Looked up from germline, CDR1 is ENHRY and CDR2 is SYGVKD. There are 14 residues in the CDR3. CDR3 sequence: CASSEWPQTRGYTF. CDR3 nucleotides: TGTGCCAGCAGTGAATGGCCCCAGACACGGGGCTACACCTTC.

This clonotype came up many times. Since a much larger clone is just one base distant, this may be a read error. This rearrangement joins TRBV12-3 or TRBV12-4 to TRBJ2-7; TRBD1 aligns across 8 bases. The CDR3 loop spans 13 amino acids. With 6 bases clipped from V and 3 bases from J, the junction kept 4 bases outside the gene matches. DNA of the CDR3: TGTGCCAGCAGATCCGGGACAGGCTACGAGCAGTACTTC. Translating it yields CASRSGTGYEQYF.

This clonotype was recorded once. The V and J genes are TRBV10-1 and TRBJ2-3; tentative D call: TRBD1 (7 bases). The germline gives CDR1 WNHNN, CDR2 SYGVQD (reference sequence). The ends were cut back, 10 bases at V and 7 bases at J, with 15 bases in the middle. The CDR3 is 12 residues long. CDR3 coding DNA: TGCGCCAATACCAGGGGGGTAAATACGCAGTATTTT. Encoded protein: CANTRGVNTQYF.

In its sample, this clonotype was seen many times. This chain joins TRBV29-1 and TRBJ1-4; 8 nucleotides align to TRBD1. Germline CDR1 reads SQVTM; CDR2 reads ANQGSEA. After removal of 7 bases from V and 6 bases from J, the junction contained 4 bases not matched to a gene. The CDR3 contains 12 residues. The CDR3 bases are TGCAGCGGGACAGGGTCCGATGAAAAACTGTTTTTT. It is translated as CSGTGSDEKLFF.